This T cell receptor (beta chain) was recorded in a study of T cell repertoires in cytomegalovirus infection. About the research overall: In public TCR beta signatures, there were indications of both CMV infection and matching HLA type. Study observations and caveats: Dominating the ex vivo response were TCR beta clonotypes that were CMV-specific and HLA-C-restricted.

CDR3 length equals 14 residues. Germline V gene lookup returns CDR1 MGHDK and CDR2 SYGVNS. V trimming: 8 bases; J trimming: 6 bases; junction bases outside the gene matches: 5. Via MiXCR, TCRdb re-called the reads, giving one row per CDR3 protein. This sample has 290,000 or so distinct CDR3 sequences; about a quarter occur once, and the top ten carry roughly 13%. Note on this clonotype: Its cognate antigen is unknown.

The rearrangement links TRBV25-1 to TRBJ1-6; 9 nucleotides align to TRBD1. Sequencing was carried out using PBMCs. This sequence was found in a human donor in good health (CMV status not recorded). Some clones in this sample may be carry-over from other donors' samples. CDR3 bases: TGTGCCAGCCAGGGGACAGGGCCTAATTCACCCCTCCACTTT. As protein: CASQGTGPNSPLHF.